This T cell receptor beta chain derives from a study of blood T cell repertoires in COVID-19 (dated by TCRdb to about 2020). The study in broad terms: The collaborator samples originated in the United States, Italy and Spain and spanned the acute and convalescent phases of COVID-19. The prospective study material was composed of cDNA or gDNA derived from T cells, B-cell-depleted T cells, or PBMCs. Where available, HLA class I and class II types were obtained from metadata supplied by the sample provider rather than from assay-based typing. Subjects who had been exposed to COVID-19, were actively infected with it, or had recovered from it provided the deeply sampled blood TCRbeta repertoires that made up the dataset. The sample metadata nearly always contained a de-identified subject ID, COVID-19 status, age in years and sex. The repertoires were made available in a free public database intended to serve as a resource for research on the immune response to SARS-CoV-2. The samples were drawn from two sources: the first 160 participants of the ongoing ImmuneRACE study, and fewer than 1,500 subjects contributed by 6 global collaborators. Overall study outcomes, separate from this receptor: Clinical and demographic metadata were provided uncurated, with the amount varying by source and participant.

Collaborating institutions collected whole blood in K2EDTA tubes following their own protocols. Collaborator samples were shipped for TCRbeta analysis as frozen whole blood, isolated PBMCs, or DNA extracted from either sample type. On this clone: Its antigen has not been determined. The record has no base qualities; no much larger clone is one base away.

TCRbeta CDR3 regions were amplified from genomic DNA by means of the immunoSEQ Assay, a bias-controlled multiplex PCR. On the study's bioinformatics: The number of nucleated cells in each sample was estimated from the amplification of reference gene primers within the assay. Sequence reads were collapsed and filtered to measure the absolute abundance of every unique TCRbeta CDR3 rearrangement. Productive Simpson clonality was computed per sample as the square root of Simpson's diversity index over productive rearrangements. This immuneACCESS table, as held by TCRdb, lists in-frame sequences with V and J called but not all clones. Of the missing ones, under half trace to an unresolved V gene in checked studies; the others have no known cause. Clonal size and the V and J genes are those of that table, whereas D and trimming came from the DNA. In all, the sample holds fewer than 250,000 clones, and 83% of those were seen once. The top ten hold roughly 5% of the sample.

The CDR3 numbers 14 residues from cysteine through phenylalanine. Of the read, only the CDR3 DNA is kept; its 42 bases are in frame from base 1. CDR1 and CDR2, per the germline V gene, are MRHNA and SNTAGT. Trimming at the junction amounts to 7 bases on V and 1 base on J, and the germline ends lie 10 bases apart. This TCR came from a human donor in a cohort sampled during active COVID-19. Sequenced sample: peripheral blood. Recombination linked TRBV6-4 to TRBJ2-2; the D gene is not confidently resolved. The nucleotide sequence reads as follows: TGTGCCAGCACGGCAGGATTGAACACCGGGGAGCTGTTTTTT. This gives the protein CASTAGLNTGELFF.